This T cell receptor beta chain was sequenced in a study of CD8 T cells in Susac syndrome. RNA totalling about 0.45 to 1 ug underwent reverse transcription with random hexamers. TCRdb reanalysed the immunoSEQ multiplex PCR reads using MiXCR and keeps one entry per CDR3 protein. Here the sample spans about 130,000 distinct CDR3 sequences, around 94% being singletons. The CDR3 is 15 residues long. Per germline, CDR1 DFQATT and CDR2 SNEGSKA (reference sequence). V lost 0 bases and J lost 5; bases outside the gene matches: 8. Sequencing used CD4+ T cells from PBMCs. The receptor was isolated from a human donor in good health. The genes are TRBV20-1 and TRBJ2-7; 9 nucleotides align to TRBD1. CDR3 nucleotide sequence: TGCAGTGCTAGAGATCCGGGACAGGGTACCCACGAGCAGTACTTC. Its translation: CSARDPGQGTHEQYF.